Each of the 4 T cell receptor beta chains below was sequenced from the same sample in a study of cytomegalovirus exposure and HLA in healthy donors (dated 2017 in TCRdb). The library was made by the immunoSEQ multiplex PCR assay. For the multiplex PCR, a mixture combining 60 forward primers for TCR Vbeta segments and 13 reverse primers for TCR Jbeta segments was used. In TCRdb, the immuneACCESS table is reduced to in-frame sequences with V and J assigned. These tables do not hold every clone; where another copy was compared, an unresolved V gene accounts for under half, and the others remain unexplained. This sample is represented by over 150,000 clones; roughly four fifths of them were singletons. 1.3% to 1.5% of the sample goes to the ten largest clones. The sequencing sample was made of PBMCs. These receptor sequences come from a man between 18 and 29 years old in good health and CMV-seronegative.

The chain joins TRBV10-3 to TRBJ1-2; D uncertain. V lost 3 bases to trimming and J lost 7 bases, with 15 bases between them. The CDR3 is made up of 14 amino acids. The germline V gene has CDR1 ENHRY and CDR2 SYGVKD. The CDR3 reads CAISEREFNLGYTF. The CDR3 DNA follows: TGTGCCATCAGTGAAAGGGAGTTCAACCTTGGCTACACCTTC.

Notes on this clone: The sample has other DNA sequences that encode this CDR3 too. V gene TRBV7-2 combines with J gene TRBJ2-5, with 8 bases matching TRBD1. There are 14 residues in the CDR3. The germline gives CDR1 SGHTA, CDR2 FQGNSA. Germline trimming cut 5 bases from V and 5 bases from J; bases unmatched to any gene: 7. The CDR3 coding sequence is TGTGCCAGCAGCCCAGGGGGCGCGGGGGAGACCCAGTACTTC. Translated, it gives CASSPGGAGETQYF. Full variable domain (remainder filled in from reference TRBV7-2 and TRBJ2-5): GAGVSQSPSNKVTEKGKDVELRCDPISGHTALYWYRQSLGQGLEFLIYFQGNSAPDKSGLPSDRFSAERTGGSVSTLTIQRTQQEDSAVYLCASSPGGAGETQYFGPGTRLLVL.

The chain uses TRBV4-3 and TRBJ2-1; a weak D match, TRBD1 (6 bases). The V gene lost 3 bases and the J gene lost 8 bases, with 20 bases spanning the gap. CDR3 length: 16 residues. The germline CDR1 and CDR2 sequences are LGHNA and YSLEER. As DNA, the CDR3 is TGCGCCAGCAGCCAGACCCGGGACAAAGGGATCGATGAGCAGTTCTTC. Its translation: CASSQTRDKGIDEQFF.

Notes on this clone: This same CDR3 is encoded by further DNA sequences in the sample. The chain couples TRBV4-3 to TRBJ2-3, with a possible D match to TRBD1 (6 bases). The CDR3 contains 15 residues. Trimming cost V 1 base and J 0 bases, with 8 bases left between them. CDR1 is LGHNA and CDR2 is YSLEER in the germline V gene. CDR3: CASSQGGGSTDTQYF. CDR3 in DNA: TGCGCCAGCAGCCAAGGAGGGGGAAGCACAGATACGCAGTATTTT.